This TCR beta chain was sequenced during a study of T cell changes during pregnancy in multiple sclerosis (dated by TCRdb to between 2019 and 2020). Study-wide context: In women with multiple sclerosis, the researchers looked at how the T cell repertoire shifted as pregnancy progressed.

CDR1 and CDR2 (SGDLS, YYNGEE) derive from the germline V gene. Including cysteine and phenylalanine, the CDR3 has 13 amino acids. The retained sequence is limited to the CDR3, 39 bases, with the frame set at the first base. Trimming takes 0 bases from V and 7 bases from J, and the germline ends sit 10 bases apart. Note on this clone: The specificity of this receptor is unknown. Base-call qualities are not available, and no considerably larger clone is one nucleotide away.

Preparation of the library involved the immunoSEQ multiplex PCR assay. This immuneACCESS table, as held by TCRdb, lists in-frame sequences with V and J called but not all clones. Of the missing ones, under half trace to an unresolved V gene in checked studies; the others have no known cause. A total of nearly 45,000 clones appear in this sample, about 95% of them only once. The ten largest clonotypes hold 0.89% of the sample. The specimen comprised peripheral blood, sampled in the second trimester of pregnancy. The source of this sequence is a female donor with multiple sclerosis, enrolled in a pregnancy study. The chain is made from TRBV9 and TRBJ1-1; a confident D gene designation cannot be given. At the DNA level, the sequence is TGTGCCAGCAGCGTAGGTGGCACCCTTGAAGCTTTCTTT. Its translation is CASSVGGTLEAFF.